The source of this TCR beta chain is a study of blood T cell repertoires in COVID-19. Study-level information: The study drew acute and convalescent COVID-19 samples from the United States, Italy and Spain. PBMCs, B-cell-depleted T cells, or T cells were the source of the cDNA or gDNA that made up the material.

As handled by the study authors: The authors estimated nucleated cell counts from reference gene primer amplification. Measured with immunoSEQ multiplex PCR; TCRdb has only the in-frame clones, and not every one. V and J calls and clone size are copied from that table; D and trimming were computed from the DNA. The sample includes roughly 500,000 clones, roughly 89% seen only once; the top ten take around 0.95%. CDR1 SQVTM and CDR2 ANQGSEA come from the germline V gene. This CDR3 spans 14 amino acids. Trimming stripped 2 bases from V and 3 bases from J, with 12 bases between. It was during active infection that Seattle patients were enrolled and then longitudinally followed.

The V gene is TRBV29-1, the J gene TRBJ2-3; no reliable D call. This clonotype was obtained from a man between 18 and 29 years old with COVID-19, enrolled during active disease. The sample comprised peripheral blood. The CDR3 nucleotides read TGCAGCGTTGAACAGGCCAGGATGACAGATACGCAGTATTTT. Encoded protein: CSVEQARMTDTQYF.